This paragraph covers one T cell receptor (beta chain) sequence. The antigen this receptor binds is unknown. Per-base quality was not reported, and no clone a single base away is much larger than it. As encoded in the germline V gene, CDR1 is SGHAT while CDR2 is FQNNGV. V ends up 1 base short and J 1 base short, with an unmatched junction base count of 6. The CDR3 spans 16 residues, from the cysteine through the phenylalanine. Only the CDR3 portion is preserved as DNA: 48 bases, with reading frame beginning at the first base. In total, approximately 690 healthy bone marrow donors made up the cohort. Cohort members were all nominally healthy when sampled, although unrecorded immune exposures were likely present. The donor tested CMV seropositive and was one of the 289 seropositive cohort members. Every donor gave a peripheral blood sample, and the peripheral blood mononuclear cells from that sample were used for TCR beta sequencing. Genomic DNA was extracted from the blood cell samples with the Qiagen DNeasy Blood Extraction Kit.

The data were taken from a study of cytomegalovirus exposure and HLA in healthy donors (dated by TCRdb to 2016 to 2017). Describing the broader study: An earlier analysis of approximately 640 of the donors reported about 250 Gb of sequence data and around 120 million unique TCR beta sequences from around 200 million T cells. Across 398 genotyped donors of the cohort, an average of 235,054 unique TCR beta nucleotide sequences per donor were sequenced, and 15% to 20% of those sequences were non-productive. Using immunosequencing, the study profiled T cell repertoires from about 620 subjects and related those repertoires to cytomegalovirus serostatus. The study aimed to test whether cataloging public T cell receptors could reveal signatures of past pathogen exposure. All discovery cohort repertoires had been generated on a single sequencing platform. Donor age, sex, ethnicity and CMV serostatus were collected together with the repertoire data. A later analysis re-examined previously published TCR beta repertoires from just over 650 donors and added high-resolution HLA genotyping to investigate patterns of TCR occurrence. Along with the approximately 650-subject first cohort, a separate validation cohort of about 110 different subjects was used. Of the roughly 400 genotyped donors, over 70% fell in the genetic ancestry cluster associated with self-reported Caucasian donors. The later analysis used no new phenotypic data to find candidate immune exposures, relying instead on TCR beta sequences and their occurrence across donors. In a later genetic analysis, genome-wide SNP genotypes for about three fifths of the roughly 670 donors were used, and that subset was treated as a discovery cohort. Both class I and class II loci were covered by HLA typing, at four-digit resolution. The number of typed donors differed by locus: about 620-640 for A, B, C, DRB1 and DQB1; approximately 520 for DQA1; 600 to 610 for DPA1; and about 450 for DPB1. An earlier analysis of roughly 600 of the donors used high-throughput TCR beta sequencing to judge whether each TCR beta V gene segment behaved as functional or pseudogenic. An early release covering some 640 HLA-typed donors comprised approximately 290 gigabases of sequencing data and around 85 million unique TCR sequences. To predict cytomegalovirus infection status, the study combined high-throughput TCR immunosequencing, statistical association of individual TCRs with disease status, and machine learning. Four to six DR-DQ haplotypes were handled as single units for association and clustering, since linkage in the cohort was strong.

Summary of the overall study and its limitations: A later genetic analysis associated a missense DCLRE1C variant with V-gene and J-gene trimming of TCR beta chains, and an independent cohort replicated the association. Presence/absence analyses assumed roughly uniform sequencing depth across donors, an assumption that may not hold. About 15 rarely observed V segments, including chromosome 9 orphons, were excluded from the earlier analysis of a few hundred of the donors because counts were too low. In a later analysis, several top co-occurrence clusters were reported to appear linked to parvovirus B19, influenza, CMV and Epstein-Barr virus. It was suggested by the authors that the approach could potentially be generalized to other disease states and immunological phenotypes. The classifier was reported to diagnose cytomegalovirus status with high specificity and sensitivity in both the original cohort and the validation cohort. Correlated functional status among segregating V segments might reflect linkage disequilibrium, but an unknown experimental factor could not be ruled out. Because HLA typing was unavailable for some donors at each locus, only the typed subset was used in association tests. In the study, 150 to 200 TCR beta chains were listed as associated with cytomegalovirus. In a later analysis, some 18,000 TCR beta sequences were associated with specific HLA alleles at a false discovery rate of 0.05. In vitro tests confirmed that a few of the cytomegalovirus-associated TCR beta chains recognize cytomegalovirus antigens. An earlier analysis of approximately 540 of the donors showed that most TCR beta V segments appeared in productive rearrangements either about 87% or about 30% of the time, which broadly matched IMGT annotations. Some IMGT-functional V segments, including TRBV6-2 and TRBV6-3, could not be told apart with the 87-base-pair reads, so those segments were excluded. A cluster of highly shared sequence variants was judged likely to be a technical artifact of the sequencing pipeline. A further reported finding was that TCR beta sequences accurately predicted the HLA-A and HLA-B alleles for most subjects in the first cohort. A later analysis found that HLA-associated TCR beta chains were more clonally expanded and had lower generation probabilities than equally common non-associated chains. The only immune exposure information available for the cohort was CMV serostatus. In a later analysis, the rate of TCR association differed among HLA loci, with DRB1 alleles having the most associated TCRs and HLA-C alleles having the fewest. Strong co-occurrence of HLA alleles, especially DR and DQ, made assigning TCR associations to individual alleles difficult. This cohort had only TCR beta chains sequenced, and the lack of alpha or paired-chain data limited which features could be detected. A later genetic analysis reported fewer N-insertions in productive TCRs among donors in an Asian-associated ancestry cluster than the roughly 640-donor mean. In a later analysis, most CMV-associated TCR beta chains were found to appear HLA-restricted, with HLA associations seemingly driven largely by CMV exposure. Most TCR sequences were observed very rarely across donors, whereas some public TCRs were present in many individuals.

The protocol used for the library was the immunoSEQ multiplex PCR assay. For the multiplex PCR, a mixture combining 60 forward primers for TCR Vbeta segments and 13 reverse primers for TCR Jbeta segments was used. Amplification of the CDR3 region of rearranged TCR beta genes was performed with a multiplex PCR assay on genomic DNA. The Illumina HiSeq System was used to sequence the amplified TCR beta libraries as 87-base-pair reads. The authors' pipeline ran thus. A later analysis tallied 70 million to 100 million unique TCR beta chains across the 660 or so repertoires, and about 12 million of those chains were shared by two or more donors. Raw reads were error-corrected and collapsed into unique sequences with a nearest-neighbor algorithm that merged closely related sequences to remove PCR and sequencing errors. CDR3 sequences were aligned to IMGT reference sequences to assign V, D and J gene segments. For a sequence to be retained, a match of at least six nucleotides was required to both a V gene segment and a J gene segment. Rearrangements were called productive when the CDR3 lacked stop codons and stayed in frame with V and J; all others were non-productive. CDR3 was defined according to IMGT convention as the region running from the second conserved V-encoded cysteine to the conserved J-encoded phenylalanine. The earlier analysis of some 540 of the donors excluded any sequence lacking an unambiguous match to a single V gene segment. In an earlier analysis of some 590 of the donors, V segments were called functional above 56.7% productive rearrangements and were called segregating when the between-donor standard deviation exceeded 5%. A statistical classification framework was built for diagnosing cytomegalovirus status from the catalog of TCR beta chain sequences. In a later analysis, TCR nucleotide sequences were compared against IMGT/GENE-DB human TR gene sequences so that V and J genes could be assigned. A later analysis assigned CDR3 sequences and most-parsimonious VDJ recombination scenarios with the TCRdist pipeline. In a later analysis, each TCR beta chain was defined by its CDR3 amino acid sequence together with its V-gene family, and reads lacking a unique V-gene family were excluded. To address suspected cross-contamination and a sequencing artifact, a later analysis removed a few hundred highly shared, low-generation-probability nucleotide sequences. In a later analysis, a clonal expansion index for each public chain was calculated from normalized within-repertoire ranks of inferred template counts. In a later analysis, generation probabilities were computed using a VDJ recombination model fitted to out-of-frame rearrangements, and the results were checked against IGoR. In a later analysis, hypergeometric tests were used to score TCR-TCR, TCR-HLA and TCR-CMV co-occurrence, with a repertoire-size bias correction applied to TCR pairs. A later analysis estimated false discovery rates by permuting HLA or CMV assignments 20 times. In a later analysis, co-occurring TCRs were grouped with DBSCAN, and TCRdist sequence similarity was added when clustering was performed within HLA-allele-positive subsets. Co-occurrence clustering excluded repertoires with fewer than 30,000 or more than 120,000 public chains, plus five with anomalous nucleotide sharing. Sourced from immuneACCESS, this table was stored by TCRdb with only in-frame sequences that have V and J called. A share of the clones is absent; for the studies checked, an unresolved V gene accounts for under half, and the remainder has no known explanation. V, J and clone size reflect that table, while D and trimming were determined from the DNA. The sample has some 250,000 clones on record, roughly 82% of them singletons. In total, the top ten clones hold 5% to 6% of the sample.

The clonotype originates from a woman aged 40 to 50 in good health and CMV-seropositive. Specimen: PBMCs. The chain is encoded by TRBV11-2 joined to TRBJ2-5, with 7 middle bases fitting TRBD1. The CDR3 sequence is CASSLGGQPRQETQYF. In nucleotides, the sequence is TGTGCCAGCAGCTTAGGGGGACAGCCTCGCCAAGAGACCCAGTACTTC.